The subject of this entry is one T cell receptor beta chain. This record belongs to a study of control samples from healthy donors and cancer patients. Assay used: immunoSEQ multiplex PCR; TCRdb lists only in-frame clones, some missing. The table records about 140,000 clones, roughly 89% of them present only once. Germline assignment: CDR1 GTSNPN and CDR2 SVGIG (reference sequence). The junction had 3 bases not matched to a gene; V was cut back by 5 bases and J by 3 bases. This CDR3 is built from 13 residues. The chain recombines TRBV30 with TRBJ1-5, with TRBD1 matching over 8 bases. This receptor was identified in a man younger than 45 in good health. Material: blood. The CDR3 loop reads CAWGQGPNQPQHF. The CDR3 bases are TGTGCCTGGGGACAGGGACCCAATCAGCCCCAGCATTTT. The whole variable domain, remainder taken from reference TRBV30 and TRBJ1-5, is SQTIHQWPATLVQPVGSPLSLECTVEGTSNPNLYWYRQAAGRGLQLLFYSVGIGQISSEVPQNLSASRPQDRQFILSSKKLLLSDSGFYLCAWGQGPNQPQHFGDGTRLSIL.